This T cell receptor (beta chain) was obtained from a study of T-cell memory formation after mild COVID-19. The study's findings and limits: The SARS-CoV-2 specificity of second-wave clones reaching peak at day 37 remained unverified. The pre-infection memory compartment contained some responding clones, suggesting cross-reactive memory joined. Clones contracting day 15 to 85 were balanced CD4/CD8; later expanders leaned CD4+.

CDR3 length: 15 residues. Germline V gives CDR1 MNHEY, CDR2 SVGAGI. V was clipped by 2 bases and J by 2 bases, with 10 bases between them. On this clonotype: No antigen is known for it.

One entry per CDR3 protein, called by TCRdb with MiXCR from the 5' RACE reads. In the table there are about 360,000 distinct CDR3 sequences, around 13% of which are singletons. Sequencing was done on a sample of PBMCs or a T cell subset sorted from them (not recorded which). The chain links TRBV6-5 to TRBJ2-1; D remains ambiguous. The TCR comes from a man between 18 and 35 years old who had mild COVID-19 (a few samples of this study predate the infection). Cell type and time point are not known. The CDR3 DNA reads TGTGCCAGCAGTTACGCGGTGCCAACCTACAATGAGCAGTTCTTC. Residues: CASSYAVPTYNEQFF.